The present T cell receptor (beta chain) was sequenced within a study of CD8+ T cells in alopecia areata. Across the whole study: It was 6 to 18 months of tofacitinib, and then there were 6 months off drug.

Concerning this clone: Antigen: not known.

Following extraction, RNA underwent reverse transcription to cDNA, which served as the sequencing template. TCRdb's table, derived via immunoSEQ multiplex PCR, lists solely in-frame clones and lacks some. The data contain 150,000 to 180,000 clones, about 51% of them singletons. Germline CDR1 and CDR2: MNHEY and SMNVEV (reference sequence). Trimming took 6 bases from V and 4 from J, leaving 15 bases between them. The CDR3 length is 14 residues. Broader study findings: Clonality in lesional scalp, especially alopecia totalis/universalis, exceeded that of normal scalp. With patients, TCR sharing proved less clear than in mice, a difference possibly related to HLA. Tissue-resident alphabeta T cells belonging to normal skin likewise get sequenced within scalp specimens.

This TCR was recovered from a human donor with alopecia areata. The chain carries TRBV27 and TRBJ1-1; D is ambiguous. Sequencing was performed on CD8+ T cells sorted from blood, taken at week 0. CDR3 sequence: CASSIDPSSTEAFF. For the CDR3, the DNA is TGTGCCAGCAGCATCGATCCAAGCAGCACTGAAGCTTTCTTT.